What follows are 18 T cell receptor beta chains derived from one specimen sequenced in a study of blood T cell repertoires in COVID-19. Only in-frame clones appear in the TCRdb table, and some are missing; sequencing was by immunoSEQ multiplex PCR. The table lists some 170,000 clones, roughly 88% of them singletons. Sequencing was done on a sample of PBMCs or T cells enriched from blood (not recorded which). The receptor set was obtained from a man aged 50 to 60 who had recovered from COVID-19.

The chain is built from TRBV19 and TRBJ2-5; D gene ambiguous. This CDR3 is built from 15 residues. Trimming shortened V by 0 bases and J by 5 bases, and 13 bases separated the two germline ends. Per the germline V gene, CDR1 is LNHDA and CDR2 is SQIVND (reference sequence). CDR3 protein: CASSIDLKARETQYF. The CDR3, as DNA: TGTGCCAGTAGTATAGATCTCAAAGCGCGGGAGACCCAGTACTTC.

Here the CDR3 reads CASSVFSGDTGELFF. The CDR3 DNA reads TGTGCCAGCAGCGTCTTTTCAGGTGACACCGGGGAGCTGTTTTTT. V and J are TRBV9 and TRBJ2-2; D ambiguous. The CDR3 runs to 15 residues. Germline V CDR1 and CDR2: SGDLS, YYNGEE. Trimming stripped 2 bases from V and 3 bases from J, with 11 bases between.

In this sample, this clone turned up a few times. This same CDR3 is encoded by further DNA sequences in the sample. The chain is built from TRBV28 and TRBJ1-5; D uncertain. There are 14 residues in the CDR3. Deletions cut 3 bases from V and 1 base from J, with 7 bases between. CDR1 and CDR2 from the germline V gene are MDHEN and SYDVKM. In nucleotides, the CDR3 is TGTGCCAGCAGTTTCCAGTCAAGCAATCAGCCCCAGCATTTT. Amino acid sequence: CASSFQSSNQPQHF.

The rearrangement links TRBV6-5 to TRBJ2-1, with TRBD1 as a possible D gene (6 bases). Germline CDR1 reads MNHEY; CDR2 reads SVGAGI. The CDR3 runs to 15 residues. V gave up 0 bases and J gave up 0 bases, with 6 bases separating them. In nucleotides, the CDR3 is TGTGCCAGCAGTTACTCAGGGGGCTCCTACAATGAGCAGTTCTTC. This sequence encodes CASSYSGGSYNEQFF.

The V call is TRBV9, the J call TRBJ1-2; 7 positions match TRBD1. This CDR3 is 15 amino acids long. With 0 bases clipped from V and 4 bases from J, the junction kept 6 bases outside the gene matches. Germline CDR1 is SGDLS and CDR2 is YYNGEE. The chain's CDR3 is CASSVEQGIGYGYTF. The CDR3 DNA sequence: TGTGCCAGCAGCGTAGAACAGGGGATAGGCTATGGCTACACCTTC.

This clone was observed a handful of times. The chain links TRBV6-5 to TRBJ1-3; D gene unclear. Germline loops: CDR1 MNHEY, CDR2 SVGAGI. V shed 2 bases and J shed 4 bases, with 9 bases lying between them. CDR3 length equals 14 residues. The CDR3 region is CASSYTEKGNTIYF. For the CDR3, the DNA is TGTGCCAGCAGTTACACCGAGAAAGGAAACACCATATATTTT.

V and J are TRBV7-9 and TRBJ2-5; D might be TRBD1 (7 bases). CDR3 length equals 15 residues. Per the germline V gene, CDR1 is SEHNR and CDR2 is FQNEAQ (reference sequence). V lost 2 bases, J lost 1 base, and 11 bases lay in between. CDR3 DNA sequence: TGTGCCAGCAGCTTACCAGGGGGGACCCAAGAGACCCAGTACTTC. This codes for CASSLPGGTQETQYF.

On this clone: The sample holds other DNA sequences that translate to the same CDR3. The chain recombines TRBV5-1 with TRBJ2-4, with 9 bases that match TRBD2. The V and J ends lost 0 bases and 5 bases, in that order; junction bases with no gene match: 6. The CDR3 spans 16 residues. CDR1 and CDR2 from the germline V gene are SGHRS and YFSETQ. As DNA, the CDR3 is TGCGCCAGCAGCTTGGTCGCTAGCGGGGCCCAAAACATTCAGTACTTC. This encodes CASSLVASGAQNIQYF. The full variable domain, in which reference TRBV5-1 and TRBJ2-4 provide the parts outside the CDR3, is KAGVTQTPRYLIKTRGQQVTLSCSPISGHRSVSWYQQTPGQGLQFLFEYFSETQRNKGNFPGRFSGRQFSNSRSEMNVSTLELGDSALYLCASSLVASGAQNIQYFGAGTRLSVL.

The V call is TRBV2, the J call TRBJ1-4, with a possible D match to TRBD1 (5 bases). Trimming removed 4 bases from V and 5 bases from J, with 14 bases in between. Germline V gives CDR1 SNHLY, CDR2 FYNNEI. The CDR3 covers 15 residues. Here the CDR3 DNA reads TGTGCCAGCAGTGGATCGGGGGGGATGAATGAAAAACTGTTTTTT. Translation: CASSGSGGMNEKLFF.

Here the CDR3 DNA reads TGTGCCTGGACGGGACAGGGTAACACTGAAGCTTTCTTT. Amino acid sequence: CAWTGQGNTEAFF. The rearrangement joins TRBV30 to TRBJ1-1, with 9 bases aligning to TRBD1. The CDR3 has 13 amino acids. J lost 2 bases, V lost 4 bases, and 2 bases had no gene match. In germline, CDR1 is GTSNPN, CDR2 SVGIG (reference sequence).

The chain has TRBV30 and TRBJ2-6, with D tentatively TRBD2 (5 bases). Germline V gene data show CDR1 as GTSNPN and CDR2 as SVGIG (reference sequence). This CDR3 contains 14 residues. V was cut by 4 bases and J by 4 bases, with 11 bases left in between. DNA of the CDR3: TGTGCCTGGACGAGCGGACTGGGGGCCAACGTCCTGACTTTC. The encoded protein is CAWTSGLGANVLTF.

This sequence joins TRBV3-1 (or the pseudogene TRBV3-2) and TRBJ2-1; TRBD2 matches 9 bases. The CDR3 runs 15 residues. Looked up from germline, CDR1 is LGHDT and CDR2 is YNNKEL (reference sequence). After removal of 4 bases from V and 5 bases from J, the junction contained 6 bases not matched to a gene. This chain's CDR3 is CASSRRTSENNEQFF. CDR3 bases: TGTGCCAGCAGCCGTCGGACTAGCGAAAACAATGAGCAGTTCTTC.

The genes are TRBV6-1 and TRBJ1-2, with D possibly being TRBD1 (6 bases). Germline V gene lookup returns CDR1 MNHNS and CDR2 SASEGT. The CDR3 has 12 amino acids. Trimming took 3 bases from V and 7 from J, leaving 9 bases between them. CDR3 protein: CASSDSRGGYTF. The CDR3 DNA reads TGTGCCAGCAGTGACAGCAGGGGTGGCTACACCTTC.

The chain links TRBV10-2 to TRBJ1-2; D ambiguous. V was clipped by 3 bases and J by 6 bases, with 14 bases between them. Germline V gene data show CDR1 as WSHSY and CDR2 as SAAADI. The CDR3 extends over 14 amino acids. The CDR3 nucleotides read TGCGCCAGCAGTGATAGCAGAGACGGAGATGGCTACACCTTC. Translated: CASSDSRDGDGYTF.

V usage is TRBV6-5 and J usage is TRBJ2-7; 8 bases agree with TRBD1. CDR3 length equals 15 residues. Trimming at V came to 5 bases and at J to 3 bases, leaving 9 bases not matched to a gene. Per the germline V gene, CDR1 is MNHEY and CDR2 is SVGAGI. The CDR3 here is CASSHGQGGYYEQYF. The DNA of the CDR3 is TGTGCCAGCAGTCACGGACAGGGAGGTTACTACGAGCAGTACTTC.

The chain employs TRBV10-3 and TRBJ1-1; D is unresolved. From germline, CDR1 is ENHRY and CDR2 SYGVKD. This CDR3 region has 13 residues. Trimming took 0 bases from V and 4 from J, leaving 6 bases between them. CDR3 coding DNA: TGTGCCATCAGTGAGTCAACGGTCACTGAAGCTTTCTTT. Encoded protein: CAISESTVTEAFF.

V gene TRBV12-3 or TRBV12-4 combines with J gene TRBJ1-2; a weak D match, TRBD1 (5 bases). Trimming removed 7 bases at V and 8 bases at J, with 17 bases between. The CDR3 totals 13 residues. For the CDR3, the DNA is TGTGCCAGCACCCAGGGTCAGCAGAAGGGCTACACCTTC. It encodes CASTQGQQKGYTF.

This chain connects TRBV6-1 to TRBJ2-2; 8 bases line up with TRBD2. Germline CDR1 and CDR2: MNHNS and SASEGT. V lost 0 bases, J lost 4 bases, and 4 bases stayed unmatched. The CDR3 length is 16 residues. CDR3 in amino acids: CASSEAHGGGTGELFF. The CDR3 nucleotides are TGTGCCAGCAGTGAAGCGCACGGGGGGGGCACCGGGGAGCTGTTTTTT.